The 10 T cell receptor beta chains presented below share a single source sample, sequenced in a study of T cell responses to AZD1222 COVID-19 vaccine. Some clones are missing from TCRdb's copy, which holds only in-frame ones; the method was immunoSEQ multiplex PCR. Among 75,000 to 100,000 clones listed, roughly 92% were seen once. Sample: peripheral blood, taken 28 days after the second AZD1222 dose. Receptors originate from an adult who received the AZD1222 COVID-19 vaccine.

The CDR3 loop is CSVEGGTINYGYTF. As DNA, the CDR3 is TGCAGCGTTGAAGGGGGGACGATTAACTATGGCTACACCTTC. This chain links TRBV29-1 with TRBJ1-2; weak D call: TRBD1 (5 bases). Germline assignment: CDR1 SQVTM and CDR2 ANQGSEA. The V end was cut by 1 base, the J end by 1 base, with 10 bases between. The CDR3 covers 14 residues.

The chain links TRBV5-4 to TRBJ1-6, with 9 bases matching TRBD1. Looked up from germline, CDR1 is SGHNT and CDR2 is YYREEE (reference sequence). Trimming took 4 bases from V and 10 from J; bases not matched to a gene: 6. This CDR3 contains 14 residues. In DNA form, the CDR3 reads TGTGCCAGCAGCCAACAGGGGGCCGGATCACCCCTCCACTTT. Translation: CASSQQGAGSPLHF. The whole variable domain, filled in from reference TRBV5-4 and TRBJ1-6, reads ETGVTQSPTHLIKTRGQQVTLRCSSQSGHNTVSWYQQALGQGPQFIFQYYREEENGRGNFPPRFSGLQFPNYSSELNVNALELDDSALYLCASSQQGAGSPLHFGNGTRLTVT.

The chain combines TRBV18 with TRBJ2-7; TRBD1 matches at 9 bases. V shed 0 bases and J 4 bases; nucleotides not matched to a gene: 1. The CDR3 loop spans 14 amino acids. Germline-derived CDR1 and CDR2 are KGHSH and LQKENI. The CDR3 here is CASSPPGQGYEQYF. The CDR3 bases are TGTGCCAGCTCACCACCGGGACAGGGTTACGAGCAGTACTTC.

V and J are TRBV7-2 and TRBJ2-3, with D tentatively TRBD1 (6 bases). V dropped 5 bases and J dropped 9 bases, with 15 bases sitting between them. The CDR3 loop spans 13 amino acids. Germline V lookup: CDR1 SGHTA, CDR2 FQGNSA. The CDR3 sequence: CASSPNDRTTQYF. The CDR3 bases are TGTGCCAGCAGCCCTAATGACAGGACCACGCAGTATTTT.

This chain links TRBV6-5 with TRBJ2-6; D gene uncertain. V was trimmed by 6 bases and J by 0 bases, leaving 9 bases between them. The CDR3 is 15 residues long. CDR1 MNHEY and CDR2 SVGAGI come from the germline V gene. As DNA, the CDR3 is TGTGCCAGCAGGCAAGAAAACTCTGGGGCCAACGTCCTGACTTTC. Amino acids: CASRQENSGANVLTF.

The chain is built from TRBV19 and TRBJ1-5; 9 bases map to TRBD1. CDR3 length: 15 amino acids. Germline CDR1 and CDR2: LNHDA and SQIVND (reference sequence). V lost 4 bases to trimming and J lost 5 bases; unmatched junction nucleotides: 6. The CDR3, as DNA: TGTGCCAGTAGTAGGCGGGACAGGGACGATCAGCCCCAGCATTTT. This codes for CASSRRDRDDQPQHF.

This clone came up a few times. J is TRBJ1-1 and V is TRBV5-8; D is undetermined. This CDR3 comprises 13 residues. CDR1 is SGHTS, CDR2 YDEGEE, per germline. V lost 6 bases, J lost 1 base, and 10 bases lay in between. The CDR3 is CASTMMRNTEAFF. The DNA for the CDR3 is TGTGCCAGCACCATGATGAGGAACACTGAAGCTTTCTTT.

The chain couples TRBV5-1 to TRBJ1-3; unclear D gene. V lost 0 bases to trimming and J lost 1 base, with 11 bases between them. CDR3 length equals 16 residues. Germline CDR1 is SGHRS and CDR2 is YFSETQ. CDR3 amino acids: CASSLEVVGSGNTIYF. The CDR3 region has the DNA TGCGCCAGCAGCTTGGAGGTCGTGGGGTCTGGAAACACCATATATTTT.

The chain joins TRBV5-1 to TRBJ1-4, with 10 bases aligning to TRBD1. Germline loops: CDR1 SGHRS, CDR2 YFSETQ. V was clipped by 4 bases and J by 1 base; unmatched bases: 4. The CDR3 has 16 residues. In DNA, the CDR3 is TGCGCCAGCAGCCAGGGACAGGGGCAAACTAATGAAAAACTGTTTTTT. This translates into CASSQGQGQTNEKLFF.

J is TRBJ1-1 and V is TRBV12-3 or TRBV12-4; D remains ambiguous. The CDR3 has 12 residues. V was cut by 2 bases and J by 4 bases, with 5 bases left in between. CDR3 DNA sequence: TGTGCCAGCAGTTTAATAGTCACTGAAGCTTTCTTT. Translated, it gives CASSLIVTEAFF.